The entry below describes one T cell receptor beta chain. This record comes from a study of T cell responses to AZD1222 COVID-19 vaccine. The table came from immunoSEQ multiplex PCR; TCRdb's copy has only in-frame clones and leaves some out. Here the sample spans around 81,000 clones, approximately 90% being singletons. With 0 bases clipped from V and 3 bases from J, the junction kept 8 bases outside the gene matches. The germline CDR1 and CDR2 sequences are SQVTM and ANQGSEA. This CDR3 has 16 residues. The chain carries TRBV29-1 and TRBJ1-3; TRBD1 agrees at 7 bases. This receptor was obtained from an adult who received the AZD1222 COVID-19 vaccine. Sequencing was performed on peripheral blood, taken 28 days after the second AZD1222 dose. Here the CDR3 DNA reads TGCAGCGTTGAAGATAGAGGGGGCCGCATTGGAAACACCATATATTTT. Translated, it gives CSVEDRGGRIGNTIYF.